This T cell receptor (beta chain) was identified in a study of breast tumors, draining lymph nodes, adjacent tissues. On this clonotype: Its antigen is undetermined.

TCRdb re-analysed the multiplex PCR reads in MiXCR, keeping a single row per CDR3 protein. The sample contains thousands of distinct CDR3 sequences, under 50% of which appear only once. Germline V gives CDR1 MNHEY, CDR2 SVGAGI. The CDR3 length is 16 residues. V was trimmed by 4 bases and J by 0 bases, leaving 13 bases between them. Whole-study findings and limits: Tumor T cell lymph node origin was a supported hypothesis, not proven. Most tumor T cells seemingly derive from lymph node, then expand in tumor.

The rearrangement joins TRBV6-5 to TRBJ2-1; D unresolved. The sequencing sample was made of tumor-adjacent breast tissue. This TCR was recovered from a female donor with breast cancer. Some clones in this sample may be carry-over from other donors' samples. The CDR3 loop is CASSLGRTSSYNEQFF. As DNA, the CDR3 is TGTGCCAGCAGTTTAGGACGGACGAGCTCCTACAATGAGCAGTTCTTC.